This T cell receptor (beta chain) was captured in a study of cytomegalovirus exposure and HLA in healthy donors. General observations from the study: Across donors, sequencing depth was assumed by presence/absence analyses to be roughly uniform. Among donors in an Asian-associated ancestry cluster, a later analysis reportedly found fewer N-insertions than the approximately 670-donor mean.

60 Vbeta and 13 Jbeta primers were used in PCR. Sequenced by immunoSEQ multiplex PCR; TCRdb stores in-frame clones only, minus some. The top ten clones hold approximately 2.4% of a sample with roughly 150,000 clones, 80% to 90% of them seen once. Germline V lookup: CDR1 SQVTM, CDR2 ANQGSEA. The CDR3 is 9 amino acids. Trimming removed 0 bases from V and 12 bases from J, with 5 bases in between. About this clone itself: Its specificity is not known.

This chain links TRBV29-1 with TRBJ1-1; no clear D gene. What was sequenced was PBMCs. The sequence came from a male donor in good health and CMV-seronegative. In DNA, the CDR3 is TGCAGCGTTGAAGACGGGACTTTCTTT. Protein product: CSVEDGTFF.